The entry that follows covers one T cell receptor beta chain sequence. Its antigen remains unknown. Germline CDR1 and CDR2: WSHSY and SAAADI. The CDR3 has 15 residues. Trimming shortened V by 6 bases and J by 4 bases, and 19 bases separated the two germline ends. The data derive from a study of early T cells in non-severe SARS-CoV-2 infection. Whole-study context: Bulk RNA isolated from unsorted whole blood underwent sequencing; chains were not paired.

TCRdb reprocessed the 5' RACE reads with MiXCR, giving one entry per CDR3 protein. This table has about 80,000 distinct CDR3 sequences, 10% to 15% appearing once. Study observations and caveats: VDJdb matching skewed toward anti-spike CD8 responses, missing private and CD4 specificities.

The chain joins TRBV10-2 to TRBJ2-7; weak D call: TRBD2 (5 bases). Sequenced input: whole blood. The receptor was derived from an adult who was a healthcare worker with PCR-confirmed SARS-CoV-2 infection or an uninfected control (not recorded which). The CDR3 DNA reads as TGCGCCAGCAGCAGTAGGAGCGGTAAAGGGTACGAGCAGTACTTC. Translating it yields CASSSRSGKGYEQYF.